The clone carrying this TCR beta chain was seen just once. The V gene end was trimmed by 3 bases and the J gene end by 1 base; junction bases not matched to a gene: 2. CDR1 GTSNPN and CDR2 SVGIG come from the germline V gene (reference sequence). The CDR3 loop spans 14 amino acids. The source of the sample is a study of blood T cell repertoires in COVID-19. Study context: T cells, B-cell-depleted T cells, or PBMCs supplied cDNA or gDNA.

Only in-frame clones appear in the TCRdb table, and some are missing; sequencing was by immunoSEQ multiplex PCR. The sample has about 42,000 clones, roughly 90% seen once; the top ten hold approximately 3%. The J gene is TRBJ2-3, the V gene TRBV30, with 9 bases fitting TRBD2. The sequenced sample consisted of peripheral blood. This clonotype originated in a man aged 50-60 years with active COVID-19. CDR3 in amino acids: CAWSKRGGTDTQYF. CDR3 DNA sequence: TGTGCCTGGAGCAAGCGGGGGGGCACAGATACGCAGTATTTT.